This record looks at one TCR beta chain sequence and its context. Its antigen is unknown. There are no base qualities to consult, and no much larger clone falls within one base. From each donor, a single peripheral blood sample of around 120 mL on average was drawn into heparinised tubes. A BD FACSAria II and a panel including CD45RO, CCR7, CD25, CD127, CD95 and CD27 were used to sort naive, central memory, regulatory and stem cell-like memory CD4+ T cells. Every sorted population had a purity above 98%. PBMCs were isolated immediately by Lymphoprep density gradient centrifugation and stained directly without culture. So that batch effects would be minimized, each experiment stained and sorted samples in pairs, pairing one healthy donor with one patient. CDR1 and CDR2 are drawn from the germline V gene: SGHDN, FVKESK. The CDR3 starts with the cysteine, ends with the phenylalanine, and has 15 residues. Left in the record is the CDR3 DNA by itself, 45 bases read in frame from the first base. Trimming leaves V shorter by 4 bases and J shorter by 1 base, with the junction holding 6 bases beyond the gene matches.

The entire isolated RNA was reverse transcribed using the High Capacity cDNA Reverse Transcription Kit, and thus expressed TCRB transcripts were sequenced. Deep immunoSEQ sequencing was performed on naive, central memory and regulatory T cell samples, with an average of roughly 3.6 million total reads per sample. Sorted cells were lysed in RLT buffer and RNA was extracted with DNase-treated RNeasy Micro or Mini kits, depending on cell number. To prevent cross-contamination, every cell subset was processed on its own, while patient and healthy donor samples were processed together. Using the immunoSEQ multiplex PCR, TCRB sequences were amplified from cDNA into 87-bp fragments spanning the CDR3 region. Sequencing of the amplicons was performed on the Illumina HiSeq platform. The original methods were these. PCR bias was computationally corrected using synthetic template baselines, reads within Hamming distance 2 were collapsed, and singletons that could not be merged were discarded. By aligning reads against IMGT, V, D and J genes, CDR3 length, and insertions or deletions at six rearrangement sites were assigned. Within each subset, clonotype counts were normalized to sorted cell number, and only after that were true diversity and Gini coefficients computed with the tcR R package. The overlap coefficient, calculated on TCRB nucleotide sequences, was used to measure repertoire sharing. TCRdb holds this immuneACCESS table with in-frame rearrangements only. Some clones are missing; in checked studies, unresolved V genes explain under half, and the rest has no known cause. The V and J calls and clone size are taken from that table; D and trimming were inferred from the DNA. For this sample there are some 300,000 clones; roughly 8% appear just once. 1% of the sample goes to the ten largest clones.

The data were obtained in a study of beta chain features in type 1 diabetes listed by TCRdb under 2018. Turning to the overall study: No differences in mean age, gender distribution, total cell number or subset yield were found between patients and healthy donors. In the study, recently diagnosed type 1 diabetes patients and matched healthy donors were compared on the TCRB repertoires of their sorted circulating CD4+ T cell subsets. A total of 85 million to 140 million sorted cells were examined across all samples, and a strong correlation was observed between cell number per subset and RNA yield. Regulatory and stem cell-like memory subsets were isolated from only 8 patients and roughly 8 healthy donors, whereas naive and central memory subsets came from all 28 donors. Points the paper makes about the study in general: Sequencing cDNA rather than genomic DNA could over-represent highly expressing activated cells, although activation and CD3 levels did not differ between groups. Because the HLA sub-analyses included only small numbers of individuals, any influence of HLA type on TCRB rearrangement was left unresolved. At VDJ recombination sites, patients with type 1 diabetes made fewer insertions and deleted more nucleotides, a pattern implying thymic rearrangement abnormalities. A moderate but significant shortening of TCRB CDR3 length was observed in type 1 diabetes patients in all four CD4+ subsets. Shorter templates might be favored by PCR, yet because patient and control samples were amplified and corrected together, any such skew would affect both groups equally. Naive, central memory and regulatory TCRB repertoires appeared to be more alike among patients than among healthy donors.

The sample comprised central memory CD4+ T cells from blood. Recombination linked TRBV14 to TRBJ2-7; the junction holds 8 bases that match TRBD1. The sequence was collected from a woman younger than 30 in good health. The CDR3 sequence is CASSLGTGLSYEQYF. The sequence in DNA is TGTGCCAGCAGCCTGGGGACAGGTTTGTCCTACGAGCAGTACTTC.